Below, 10 T cell receptor beta chains from the same sample are listed, as sequenced in a study of blood T cell repertoires in COVID-19. Profiled with immunoSEQ multiplex PCR; TCRdb holds only in-frame clones, not every one. In the table there are fewer than 250,000 clones, 85% to 90% of which are singletons. The sequenced sample was peripheral blood. The receptors originated from a man aged 55 to 70 with acute or convalescent COVID-19.

This rearrangement joins TRBV5-4 to TRBJ1-1; unclear D gene. Trimming stripped 5 bases from V and 1 base from J, with 12 bases between. Germline CDR1 reads SGHNT; CDR2 reads YYREEE (reference sequence). The CDR3 consists of 14 residues. CDR3 region: CASSSDGKNTEAFF. The CDR3 nucleotides are TGTGCCAGCAGTTCAGACGGGAAGAACACTGAAGCTTTCTTT. The full variable domain, in which reference TRBV5-4 and TRBJ1-1 provide the parts outside the CDR3, is ETGVTQSPTHLIKTRGQQVTLRCSSQSGHNTVSWYQQALGQGPQFIFQYYREEENGRGNFPPRFSGLQFPNYSSELNVNALELDDSALYLCASSSDGKNTEAFFGQGTRLTVV.

V usage is TRBV9 and J usage is TRBJ1-1; 8 bases line up with TRBD1. V was clipped by 2 bases and J by 1 base; unmatched bases: 7. The germline V gene has CDR1 SGDLS and CDR2 YYNGEE. The CDR3 covers 16 residues. CDR3 amino acids: CASSVTGVNSNTEAFF. The CDR3 nucleotides read TGTGCCAGCAGCGTGACAGGGGTAAACTCGAACACTGAAGCTTTCTTT.

The CDR3 nucleotides are TGCGCCAGCAGCACAAATACTATTAACTCCGGGACAGATACGCAGTATTTT. It specifies CASSTNTINSGTDTQYF. The chain combines TRBV5-1 with TRBJ2-3; D unresolved. The V gene lost 4 bases and the J gene lost 3 bases, with 21 bases spanning the gap. Germline V gene sequence: CDR1 SGHRS, CDR2 YFSETQ. The CDR3 loop spans 17 amino acids.

V usage is TRBV14 and J usage is TRBJ1-2; D unresolved. V was shortened by 4 bases and J by 7 bases, with 10 bases between the two germline ends. This CDR3 spans 12 amino acids. Germline values: CDR1 SGHDN, CDR2 FVKESK. CDR3 DNA sequence: TGTGCCAGCAGCCGAACGACACTTGGCTACACCTTC. Protein product: CASSRTTLGYTF.

In this sample, this clone turned up once. The chain links TRBV15 to TRBJ2-3; TRBD1 agrees at 9 bases. This CDR3 has 16 residues. With V trimmed by 5 bases and J by 2 bases, 8 bases remained unmatched. Per the germline V gene, CDR1 is LNHNV and CDR2 is YYDKDF (reference sequence). In nucleotides, the CDR3 is TGTGCCACCAGCCACCTAGGGACAGGGCCCACAGATACGCAGTATTTT. It yields the protein CATSHLGTGPTDTQYF.

Points on this clone: Sequence at one end of the junction differs from germline and may be a read error. This rearrangement joins TRBV13 to TRBJ2-7; D possibly corresponds to TRBD2 (6 bases). This CDR3 is built from 16 residues. Germline loops: CDR1 PRHDT, CDR2 FYEKMQ (reference sequence). DNA of the CDR3: TGTGCCAGCAGCTTTGCTTTACGGGGGTTGGGGACCGAAAAAAGCTTC. It translates to CASSFALRGLGTEKSF.

The chain uses TRBV5-4 and TRBJ2-4, with D maybe TRBD1 (6 bases). Trimming cost V 2 bases and J 1 base, with 10 bases left between them. The CDR3 covers 15 residues. The germline V gene has CDR1 SGHNT and CDR2 YYREEE (reference sequence). CDR3 nucleotide sequence: TGTGCCAGCAGCTTCCCAGGGGCGGCCAAAAACATTCAGTACTTC. This encodes CASSFPGAAKNIQYF.

V usage is TRBV29-1 and J usage is TRBJ2-5, with 8 bases that match TRBD2. The CDR3 is made up of 13 amino acids. Per the germline V gene, CDR1 is SQVTM and CDR2 is ANQGSEA. The CDR3 nucleotides read TGCAGTTCAGGTCCTTCGGGAGGGGAGACCCAGTACTTC. Protein product: CSSGPSGGETQYF.

The chain couples TRBV19 to TRBJ2-1, with 14 bases identical to TRBD2. Looked up from germline, CDR1 is LNHDA and CDR2 is SQIVND (reference sequence). Unmatched junction bases numbered 9, after V lost 5 bases and J lost 0 bases. This CDR3 region has 19 residues. For the CDR3, the DNA is TGTGCCAGTAGTGCCGGACTAGCGGGGGGACCCAGCTCCTACAATGAGCAGTTCTTC. This encodes CASSAGLAGGPSSYNEQFF. Drawing the rest from reference TRBV19 and TRBJ2-1, the complete variable domain is DGGITQSPKYLFRKEGQNVTLSCEQNLNHDAMYWYRQDPGQGLRLIYYSQIVNDFQKGDIAEGYSVSREKKESFPLTVTSAQKNPTAFYLCASSAGLAGGPSSYNEQFFGPGTRLTVL.

The chain recombines TRBV18 with TRBJ1-2; D possibly corresponds to TRBD1 (6 bases). The CDR3 sequence is 14 residues long. Germline CDR1 reads KGHSH; CDR2 reads LQKENI. Trimming stripped 4 bases from V and 8 bases from J, with 17 bases between. CDR3 bases: TGTGCCAGCTCACGAACCGAGGGGGAATCAGGCTACACCTTC. The encoded protein is CASSRTEGESGYTF.